Below are 27 T cell receptor beta chains sequenced from a single sample in a study of T-cell memory formation after mild COVID-19. TCRdb used MiXCR to reprocess the 5' RACE reads, holding one entry per CDR3 protein. The sample lists 130,000 to 150,000 distinct CDR3 sequences; approximately 5.7% were seen once. Material: PBMCs or a T cell subset sorted from them (not recorded which). These TCRs come from an adult woman who had mild COVID-19 (a few samples of this study predate the infection). Cell type and time point are not known.

The sample holds many counts of this clonotype. The chain has TRBV7-9 and TRBJ1-4; TRBD1 is a possible D gene (6 bases). Germline values: CDR1 SEHNR, CDR2 FQNEAQ (reference sequence). The germline V and J ends were trimmed by 5 bases and 5 bases, with 12 bases remaining between them. CDR3 length: 14 residues. The CDR3 DNA follows: TGTGCCAGCAGCCCCGGGGGCCTGAATGAAAAACTGTTTTTT. Translation: CASSPGGLNEKLFF.

This clonotype was seen at least ten times. This rearrangement joins TRBV7-2 to TRBJ2-2, with TRBD1 as a possible D gene (6 bases). The germline V gene has CDR1 SGHTA and CDR2 FQGNSA. The CDR3 runs 15 residues. V lost 3 bases to trimming and J lost 2 bases, with 10 bases between them. Here the CDR3 reads CASSFGTTNTGELFF. The CDR3 nucleotides are TGTGCCAGCAGCTTTGGGACAACAAACACCGGGGAGCTGTTTTTT.

The DNA of the CDR3 is TGTGCCAGCAGTTGGGGATCCGGCACAGATACGCAGTATTTT. It encodes CASSWGSGTDTQYF. The chain couples TRBV7-9 to TRBJ2-3, with D hard to call. From germline, CDR1 is SEHNR and CDR2 FQNEAQ (reference sequence). The CDR3 is made up of 14 amino acids. The V end lost 6 bases, the J end lost 1 base, and 11 bases lay between the germline ends.

This clonotype was detected a few times. The rearrangement links TRBV30 to TRBJ1-2, with D unresolved. Trimming took off 3 bases at V and 4 bases at J, with 9 bases between the two ends. Germline V gene sequence: CDR1 GTSNPN, CDR2 SVGIG (reference sequence). This CDR3 has 12 residues. CDR3 loop: CAWRRGFYGYTF. CDR3 DNA: TGTGCCTGGAGAAGAGGATTCTATGGCTACACCTTC.

This clonotype was seen repeatedly, ten times or more. J is TRBJ1-1 and V is TRBV7-9; the D gene is possibly TRBD1 (6 bases). This CDR3 comprises 15 residues. Germline assignment: CDR1 SEHNR and CDR2 FQNEAQ (reference sequence). V was cut by 4 bases and J by 4 bases, with 16 bases left in between. DNA of the CDR3: TGTGCCAGCAGCTCAACCTCAGGGGTTAGCACTGAAGCTTTCTTT. Its protein is CASSSTSGVSTEAFF.

This clonotype was found many times. The V call is TRBV7-9, the J call TRBJ2-7; TRBD2 might be the D (6 bases). Trimming left V 6 bases short and J 4 bases short, with 16 bases between. Germline loops: CDR1 SEHNR, CDR2 FQNEAQ (reference sequence). CDR3 length: 14 amino acids. The CDR3 DNA sequence: TGTGCCAGCAGATCCCGGGGGTCCGGATACGAGCAGTACTTC. It yields the protein CASRSRGSGYEQYF.

This clonotype occurred a few times. The V and J genes are TRBV6-5 and TRBJ1-2, with 7 bases aligning to TRBD1. The CDR3 sequence is 13 residues long. Unmatched junction bases numbered 4, after V lost 5 bases and J lost 4 bases. Germline CDR1 reads MNHEY; CDR2 reads SVGAGI. The CDR3 sequence: CASSLRQGYGYTF. The DNA for the CDR3 is TGTGCCAGCAGTCTTCGACAGGGCTATGGCTACACCTTC.

This clonotype was counted ten times or more. V is TRBV20-1 and J is TRBJ2-3; 9 positions agree with TRBD2. After removal of 5 bases from V and 2 bases from J, the junction contained 8 bases not matched to a gene. Germline V CDR1 and CDR2: DFQATT, SNEGSKA (reference sequence). The CDR3 spans 15 residues. CDR3 bases: TGCAGTGCTTATCCGCTAGCGGGGTACACAGATACGCAGTATTTT. Translating it yields CSAYPLAGYTDTQYF.

This clonotype has at least ten counts. This chain uses TRBV6-5 with TRBJ2-4, with 8 bases matching TRBD1. CDR1 and CDR2 (germline): MNHEY, SVGAGI. V gave up 7 bases and J gave up 3 bases; unmatched junction bases: 11. The CDR3 spans 16 residues. The CDR3 spells CASKGGQAKGKNIQYF. CDR3 coding DNA: TGTGCCAGCAAAGGGGGACAGGCTAAAGGCAAAAACATTCAGTACTTC.

The table lists this clonotype with many counts. V and J are TRBV12-3 or TRBV12-4 and TRBJ1-1, with a possible D match to TRBD1 (6 bases). Trimming shortened V by 4 bases and J by 11 bases, and 14 bases separated the two germline ends. The CDR3 consists of 12 residues. CDR3 in DNA: TGTGCCAGCAGTTGGAGGCCAGGGGTGGCTTTCTTT. Translating it yields CASSWRPGVAFF.

This clonotype was seen many times. The chain combines TRBV7-9 with TRBJ1-2, with unresolved D. The CDR3 has 13 residues. The germline gives CDR1 SEHNR, CDR2 FQNEAQ (reference sequence). V gave up 5 bases and J gave up 4 bases, with 11 bases separating them. The CDR3 loop is CASSTDGPYGYTF. In DNA, the CDR3 is TGTGCCAGCAGCACCGACGGACCCTATGGCTACACCTTC.

This clonotype was picked up many times. This chain links TRBV7-6 with TRBJ1-6; D call uncertain. The V end lost 8 bases, the J end lost 4 bases, and 15 bases lay between the germline ends. The CDR3 length is 15 residues. Germline CDR1 SGHVS, CDR2 FNYEAQ. Written as DNA, the CDR3 is TGTGCCAGCGTTCGCCATTTCCTTTATAATTCACCCCTCCACTTT. It codes for CASVRHFLYNSPLHF.

This clonotype was recorded at least ten times. The chain is built from TRBV29-1 and TRBJ1-1; TRBD1 might be the D (5 bases). Trimming removed 7 bases at V and 0 bases at J, with 12 bases between. The CDR3 has 13 residues. Looked up from germline, CDR1 is SQVTM and CDR2 is ANQGSEA. The CDR3 here is CSARQTMNTEAFF. Written as DNA, the CDR3 is TGCAGCGCACGACAGACCATGAACACTGAAGCTTTCTTT.

Ten or more counts support this clonotype. This chain links TRBV7-8 with TRBJ2-1, with 16 positions matching TRBD2. Germline-derived CDR1 and CDR2 are SGHVS and FQNEAQ. V was clipped by 5 bases and J by 10 bases; unmatched bases: 8. The CDR3 covers 16 residues. For the CDR3, the DNA is TGTGCCAGCAGCGCTCCGGGACTAGCGGGAGGGAACGAGCAGTTCTTC. Its translation: CASSAPGLAGGNEQFF.

This clonotype occurred many times. As DNA, the CDR3 is TGCAGTGCTCCAAAGGCGTCCTCCTACGAGCAGTACTTC. It codes for CSAPKASSYEQYF. J is TRBJ2-7 and V is TRBV20-1; D call uncertain. Germline V gene data show CDR1 as DFQATT and CDR2 as SNEGSKA (reference sequence). The CDR3 is made up of 13 amino acids. V was trimmed by 5 bases and J by 0 bases, leaving 11 bases between them.

Ten or more counts support this clonotype. The J gene is TRBJ1-2, the V gene TRBV20-1; D is unresolved. CDR1 and CDR2 (germline): DFQATT, SNEGSKA (reference sequence). Trimming cost V 2 bases and J 7 bases, with 8 bases left between them. This CDR3 has 11 residues. This chain's CDR3 is CSARIGSGYTF. Here the CDR3 DNA reads TGCAGTGCTAGAATCGGCAGTGGCTACACCTTC.

The chain links TRBV5-1 to TRBJ1-2, with a weak D call TRBD1 (5 bases). Trimming took off 7 bases at V and 4 bases at J, with 17 bases between the two ends. The germline V gene has CDR1 SGHRS and CDR2 YFSETQ. This CDR3 contains 14 residues. The CDR3 sequence is CASARDPGRYGYTF. Here the CDR3 DNA reads TGCGCCAGCGCGAGGGACCCAGGGCGCTATGGCTACACCTTC.

In the case of this clonotype: Since a much larger clone is just one base distant, this may be a read error. This sequence joins TRBV7-3 and TRBJ2-3; TRBD2 is a possible D gene (7 bases). The CDR3 is made up of 16 amino acids. Germline CDR1 is SGHTA and CDR2 is FQGTGA. The CDR3 spells CARSYSGGGFSDTQYF. The CDR3 nucleotides are TGTGCCCGCAGCTACAGTGGGGGGGGCTTTTCAGATACGCAGTATTTT.

The rearrangement uses TRBV19 and TRBJ2-1, with D unresolved. Germline CDR1 LNHDA, CDR2 SQIVND (reference sequence). CDR3 length equals 15 residues. V lost 4 bases and J lost 1, with 11 bases in between. This CDR3 is CASSTGVVSYNEQFF. The CDR3, as DNA: TGTGCCAGTAGTACCGGCGTTGTGTCCTACAATGAGCAGTTCTTC.

This clonotype has a count of ten or more. V gene TRBV7-3 combines with J gene TRBJ2-5; D is unresolved. V lost 4 bases, J lost 0 bases, and 12 bases lay in between. This CDR3 spans 15 amino acids. CDR1 and CDR2 (germline): SGHTA, FQGTGA. The CDR3 region is CASSSRARYQETQYF. The CDR3 DNA is TGTGCCAGCAGCTCCCGGGCCAGATACCAAGAGACCCAGTACTTC.

The V gene is TRBV6-2 or TRBV6-3, the J gene TRBJ2-1; tentative D call: TRBD2 (5 bases). The germline V gene encodes CDR1 MNHEY and CDR2 SVGEGT. This CDR3 region has 15 residues. V lost 4 bases and J lost 7, with 17 bases in between. The CDR3 DNA follows: TGTGCCAGCAGTTGGGAGCGCCCGGGCCTAAATGAGCAGTTCTTC. It translates to CASSWERPGLNEQFF.

J is TRBJ2-2 and V is TRBV7-3, with D perhaps matching TRBD1 (5 bases). The CDR3 has 16 amino acids. Germline-derived CDR1 and CDR2 are SGHTA and FQGTGA. With 2 bases removed from V and 0 bases from J, the gap between germline ends came to 10 bases. The CDR3 loop reads CASSLLGAPNTGELFF. As DNA, the CDR3 is TGTGCCAGCAGCTTATTAGGGGCCCCGAACACCGGGGAGCTGTTTTTT.

This clonotype was counted between two and nine times. The chain uses TRBV3-1 and TRBJ2-7; 8 bases are a match to TRBD2. J gave up 0 bases and V 3 bases, and 4 bases lay outside the gene matches. From germline, CDR1 is LGHDT and CDR2 YNNKEL (reference sequence). The CDR3 sequence is 15 residues long. Written as DNA, the CDR3 is TGTGCCAGCAGCCATGGCGGGAGGCACTCCTACGAGCAGTACTTC. Translated, it gives CASSHGGRHSYEQYF.

At least ten counts were recorded for this clonotype. For the CDR3, the DNA is TGTGCCAGCACCCCCGCGGCGGACACGGCCTCCTACGAGCAGTACTTC. Translated, it gives CASTPAADTASYEQYF. The rearrangement links TRBV12-3 or TRBV12-4 to TRBJ2-7; weak D call: TRBD1 (5 bases). Trimming took 7 bases from V and 0 from J, leaving 19 bases between them. The CDR3 consists of 16 residues.

This clonotype occurred many times. This chain joins TRBV9 and TRBJ2-2, with a possible D match to TRBD1 (5 bases). Per the germline V gene, CDR1 is SGDLS and CDR2 is YYNGEE. The length of the CDR3 is 16 residues. Between the trimmed V and J ends, which lost 3 bases and 1 base, there was a span of 13 bases. The CDR3 nucleotides are TGTGCCAGCAGCGCCGGCGGACACTGGAACACCGGGGAGCTGTTTTTT. Amino acid sequence: CASSAGGHWNTGELFF.

This clonotype was observed many times. The chain has TRBV29-1 and TRBJ2-1, with a tentative D call TRBD1 (5 bases). Deletions cut 8 bases from V and 9 bases from J, with 20 bases between. Germline lookup yields CDR1 SQVTM and CDR2 ANQGSEA. The CDR3 contains 13 residues. CDR3 sequence (DNA): TGCAGCACAAGAGCCCAGGGATCCAGTGAGCAGTTCTTC. It translates to CSTRAQGSSEQFF.

This clonotype was detected many times. J is TRBJ1-2 and V is TRBV6-1; 9 bases fit TRBD1. The CDR3 runs to 13 residues. CDR1 and CDR2 from the germline V gene are MNHNS and SASEGT. After removal of 7 bases from V and 4 bases from J, the junction contained 4 bases not matched to a gene. For the CDR3, the DNA is TGTGCCAGCAATGGACAGGGGCGCTATGGCTACACCTTC. This codes for CASNGQGRYGYTF.